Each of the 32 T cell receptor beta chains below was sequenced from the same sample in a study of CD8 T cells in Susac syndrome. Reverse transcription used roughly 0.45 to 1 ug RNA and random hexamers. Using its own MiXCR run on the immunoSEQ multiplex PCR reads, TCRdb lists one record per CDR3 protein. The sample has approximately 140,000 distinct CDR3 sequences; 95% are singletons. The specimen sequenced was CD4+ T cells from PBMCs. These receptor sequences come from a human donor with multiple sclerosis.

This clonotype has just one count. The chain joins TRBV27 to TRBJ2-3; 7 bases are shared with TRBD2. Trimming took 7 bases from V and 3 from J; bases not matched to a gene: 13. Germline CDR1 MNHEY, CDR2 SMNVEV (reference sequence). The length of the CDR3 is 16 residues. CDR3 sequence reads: CASIPGAGVRTDTQYF. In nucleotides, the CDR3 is TGTGCCAGCATCCCTGGGGCGGGAGTAAGGACAGATACGCAGTATTTT.

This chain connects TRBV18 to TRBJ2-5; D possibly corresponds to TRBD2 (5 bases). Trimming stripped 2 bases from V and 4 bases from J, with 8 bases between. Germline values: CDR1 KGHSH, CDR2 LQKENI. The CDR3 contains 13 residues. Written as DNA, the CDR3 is TGTGCCAGCTCACCAGGACTGTCAGAGACCCAGTACTTC. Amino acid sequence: CASSPGLSETQYF.

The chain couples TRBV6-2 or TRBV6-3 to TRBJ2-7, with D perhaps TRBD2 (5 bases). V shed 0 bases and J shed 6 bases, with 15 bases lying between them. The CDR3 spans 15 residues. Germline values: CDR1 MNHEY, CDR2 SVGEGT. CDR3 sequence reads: CASSYSAGVRREQYF. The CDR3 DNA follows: TGTGCCAGCAGTTACTCGGCGGGTGTACGGCGCGAGCAGTACTTC.

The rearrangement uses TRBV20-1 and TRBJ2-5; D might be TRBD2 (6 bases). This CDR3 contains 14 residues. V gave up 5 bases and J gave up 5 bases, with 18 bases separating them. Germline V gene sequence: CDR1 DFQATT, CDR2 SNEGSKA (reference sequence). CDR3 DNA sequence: TGCAGTGCTTCCCCTCTAGCGTCCGTTGAGACCCAGTACTTC. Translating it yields CSASPLASVETQYF.

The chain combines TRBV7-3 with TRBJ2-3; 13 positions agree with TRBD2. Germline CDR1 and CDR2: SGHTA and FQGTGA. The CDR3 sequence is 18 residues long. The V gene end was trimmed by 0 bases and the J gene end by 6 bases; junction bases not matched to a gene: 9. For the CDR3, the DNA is TGTGCCAGCAGCTTAACTCCAGGACTAGCGGGAGCAGGGGATACGCAGTATTTT. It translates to CASSLTPGLAGAGDTQYF.

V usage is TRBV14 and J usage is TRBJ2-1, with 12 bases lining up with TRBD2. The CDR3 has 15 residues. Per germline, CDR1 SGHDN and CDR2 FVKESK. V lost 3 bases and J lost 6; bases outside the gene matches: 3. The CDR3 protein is CASSHELAGGNEQFF. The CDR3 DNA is TGTGCCAGCAGCCACGAACTAGCGGGAGGCAATGAGCAGTTCTTC.

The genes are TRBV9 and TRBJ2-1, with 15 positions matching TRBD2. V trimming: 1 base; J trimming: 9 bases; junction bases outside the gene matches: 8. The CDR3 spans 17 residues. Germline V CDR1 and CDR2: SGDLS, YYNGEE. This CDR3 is CASSVIVSGLAGGEQFF. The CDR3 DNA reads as TGTGCCAGCAGCGTAATCGTCTCGGGACTAGCGGGGGGTGAGCAGTTCTTC.

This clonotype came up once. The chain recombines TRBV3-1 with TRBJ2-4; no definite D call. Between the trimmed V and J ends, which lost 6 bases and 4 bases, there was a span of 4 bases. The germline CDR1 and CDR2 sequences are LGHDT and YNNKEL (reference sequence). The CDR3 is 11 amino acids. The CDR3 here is CASRDKNIQYF. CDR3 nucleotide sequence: TGTGCCAGCAGAGATAAAAACATTCAGTACTTC.

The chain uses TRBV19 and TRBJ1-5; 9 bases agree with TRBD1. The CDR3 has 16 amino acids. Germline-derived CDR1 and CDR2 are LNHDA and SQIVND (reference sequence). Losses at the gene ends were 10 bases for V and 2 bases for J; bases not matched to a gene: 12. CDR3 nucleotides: TGTGCCACCAGGACAGGGGCCTCCGGAGGCAATCAGCCCCAGCATTTT. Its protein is CATRTGASGGNQPQHF.

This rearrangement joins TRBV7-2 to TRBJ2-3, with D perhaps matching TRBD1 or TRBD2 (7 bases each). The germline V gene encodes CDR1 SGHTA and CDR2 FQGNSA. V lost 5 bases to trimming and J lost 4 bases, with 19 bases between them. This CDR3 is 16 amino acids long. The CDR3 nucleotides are TGTGCCAGCAGCCCCCCGAAACAGGGGAGGGCAGATACGCAGTATTTT. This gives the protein CASSPPKQGRADTQYF.

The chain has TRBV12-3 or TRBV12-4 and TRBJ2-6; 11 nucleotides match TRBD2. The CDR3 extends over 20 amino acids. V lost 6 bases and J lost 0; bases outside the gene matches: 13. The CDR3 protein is CASSSGTSGWTRSGANVLTF. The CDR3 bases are TGTGCCAGCAGCTCCGGGACTAGCGGATGGACCCGCTCTGGGGCCAACGTCCTGACTTTC.

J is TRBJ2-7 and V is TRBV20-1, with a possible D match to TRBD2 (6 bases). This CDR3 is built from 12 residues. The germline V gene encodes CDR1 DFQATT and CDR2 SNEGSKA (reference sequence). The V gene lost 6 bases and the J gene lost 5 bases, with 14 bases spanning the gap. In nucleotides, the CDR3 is TGCAGTGCAGGCGGGGTATTCCACGAGCAGTACTTC. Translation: CSAGGVFHEQYF.

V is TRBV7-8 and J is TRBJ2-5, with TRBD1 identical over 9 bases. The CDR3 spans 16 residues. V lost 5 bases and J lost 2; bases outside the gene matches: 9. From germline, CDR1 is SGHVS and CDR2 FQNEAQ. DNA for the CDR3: TGTGCCAGCAGCCCCCGGGACAGGGTTCAGCAAGAGACCCAGTACTTC. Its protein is CASSPRDRVQQETQYF. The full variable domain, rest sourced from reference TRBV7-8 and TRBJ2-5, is GAGVSQSPRYKVAKRGQDVALRCDPISGHVSLFWYQQALGQGPEFLTYFQNEAQLDKSGLPSDRFFAERPEGSVSTLKIQRTQQEDSAVYLCASSPRDRVQQETQYFGPGTRLLVL.

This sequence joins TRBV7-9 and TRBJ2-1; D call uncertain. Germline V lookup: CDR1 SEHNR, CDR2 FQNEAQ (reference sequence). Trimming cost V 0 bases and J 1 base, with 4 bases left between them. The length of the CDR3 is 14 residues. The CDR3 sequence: CASSLAQSYNEQFF. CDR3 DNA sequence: TGTGCCAGCAGCTTAGCGCAGTCCTACAATGAGCAGTTCTTC.

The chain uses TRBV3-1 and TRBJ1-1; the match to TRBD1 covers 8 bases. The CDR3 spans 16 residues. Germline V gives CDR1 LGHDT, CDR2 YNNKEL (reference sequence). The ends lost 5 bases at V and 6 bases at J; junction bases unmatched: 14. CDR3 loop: CASSSGGDRFVPEAFF. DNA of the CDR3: TGTGCCAGCAGCTCAGGAGGGGACAGGTTCGTCCCTGAAGCTTTCTTT.

Here the CDR3 reads CASSQGQASNQPQHF. For the CDR3, the DNA is TGCGCCAGCAGTCAGGGGCAGGCGAGCAATCAGCCCCAGCATTTT. The chain combines TRBV23-1 with TRBJ1-5, with D perhaps TRBD1 (5 bases). TRBV23-1 is labeled an ORF, and its function is uncertain. Trimming left V 3 bases short and J 1 base short, with 10 bases between. This CDR3 spans 15 amino acids.

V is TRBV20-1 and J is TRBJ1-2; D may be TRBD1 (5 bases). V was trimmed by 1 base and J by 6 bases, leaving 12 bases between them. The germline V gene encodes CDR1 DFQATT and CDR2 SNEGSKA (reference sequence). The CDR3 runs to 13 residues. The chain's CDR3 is CSARAWGRDGYTF. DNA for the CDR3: TGCAGTGCTAGAGCTTGGGGCAGGGATGGCTACACCTTC.

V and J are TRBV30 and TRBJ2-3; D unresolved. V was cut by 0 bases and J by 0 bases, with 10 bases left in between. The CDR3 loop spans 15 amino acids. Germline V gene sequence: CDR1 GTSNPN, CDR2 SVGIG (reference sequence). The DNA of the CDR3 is TGTGCCTGGAGTGTACGGGCTCCAAGCACAGATACGCAGTATTTT. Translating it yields CAWSVRAPSTDTQYF.

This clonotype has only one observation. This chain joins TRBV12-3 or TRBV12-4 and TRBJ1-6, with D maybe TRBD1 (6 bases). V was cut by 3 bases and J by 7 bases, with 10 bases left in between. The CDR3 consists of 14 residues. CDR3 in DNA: TGTGCCAGCAGTTTGACAGGCCAAAATTCACCCCTCCACTTT. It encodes CASSLTGQNSPLHF.

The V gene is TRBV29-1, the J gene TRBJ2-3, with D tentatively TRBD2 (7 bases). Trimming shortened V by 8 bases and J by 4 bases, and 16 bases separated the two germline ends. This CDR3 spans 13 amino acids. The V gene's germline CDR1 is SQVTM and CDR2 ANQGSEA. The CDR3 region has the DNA TGCAGCAGCGCCGGGGGGCGCCCAGATACGCAGTATTTT. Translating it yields CSSAGGRPDTQYF.

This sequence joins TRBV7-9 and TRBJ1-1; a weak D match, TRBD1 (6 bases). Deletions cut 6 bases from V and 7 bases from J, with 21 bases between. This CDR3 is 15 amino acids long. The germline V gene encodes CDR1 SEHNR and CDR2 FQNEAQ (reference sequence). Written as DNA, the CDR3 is TGTGCCAGCAGTCCAAGACAGGAGTCAAGAGATGAAGCTTTCTTT. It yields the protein CASSPRQESRDEAFF.

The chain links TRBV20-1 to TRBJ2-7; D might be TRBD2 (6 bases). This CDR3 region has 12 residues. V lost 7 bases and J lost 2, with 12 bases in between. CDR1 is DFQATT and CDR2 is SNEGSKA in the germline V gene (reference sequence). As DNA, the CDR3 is TGCAGTGTAGGCGGACTAACCTACGAGCAGTACTTC. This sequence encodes CSVGGLTYEQYF.

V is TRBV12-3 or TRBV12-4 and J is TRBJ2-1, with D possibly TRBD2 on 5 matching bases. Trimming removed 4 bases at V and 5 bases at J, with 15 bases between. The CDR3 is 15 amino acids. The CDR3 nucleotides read TGTGCCAGCAGTTCCTCTCCGGGGTATCACAATGAGCAGTTCTTC. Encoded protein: CASSSSPGYHNEQFF.

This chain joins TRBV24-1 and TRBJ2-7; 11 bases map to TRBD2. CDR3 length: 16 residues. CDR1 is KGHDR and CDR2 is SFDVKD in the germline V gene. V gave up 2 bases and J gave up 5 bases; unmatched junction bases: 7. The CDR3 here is CATSDSASGRIDEQYF. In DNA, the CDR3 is TGTGCCACCAGTGATTCAGCTAGCGGGAGGATCGACGAGCAGTACTTC.

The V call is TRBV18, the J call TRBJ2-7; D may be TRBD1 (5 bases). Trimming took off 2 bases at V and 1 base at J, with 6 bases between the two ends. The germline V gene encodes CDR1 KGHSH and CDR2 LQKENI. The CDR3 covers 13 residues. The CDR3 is CASSPRGSYEQYF. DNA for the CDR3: TGTGCCAGCTCACCAAGGGGATCCTACGAGCAGTACTTC.

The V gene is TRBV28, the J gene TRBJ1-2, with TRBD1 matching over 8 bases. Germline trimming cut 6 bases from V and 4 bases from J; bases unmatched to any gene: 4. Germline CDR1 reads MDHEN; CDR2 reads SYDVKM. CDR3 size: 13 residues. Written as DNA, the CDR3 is TGTGCCAGCAGGGCGGGACAGGCCTATGGCTACACCTTC. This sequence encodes CASRAGQAYGYTF.

The CDR3 DNA reads as TGTGCCACCAGTGACCCCGGAGGGCCAGGCAATCAGCCCCAGCATTTT. It translates to CATSDPGGPGNQPQHF. The rearrangement uses TRBV24-1 and TRBJ1-5; D ambiguous. V was cut by 4 bases and J by 2 bases, with 14 bases left in between. The CDR3 totals 16 residues. Germline V lookup: CDR1 KGHDR, CDR2 SFDVKD.

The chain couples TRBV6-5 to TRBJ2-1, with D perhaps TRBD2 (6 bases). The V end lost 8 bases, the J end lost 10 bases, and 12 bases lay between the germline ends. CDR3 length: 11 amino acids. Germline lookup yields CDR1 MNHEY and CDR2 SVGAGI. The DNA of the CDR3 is TGTGCCAGCGGAGACCGGGGGGAGCAGTTCTTC. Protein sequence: CASGDRGEQFF.

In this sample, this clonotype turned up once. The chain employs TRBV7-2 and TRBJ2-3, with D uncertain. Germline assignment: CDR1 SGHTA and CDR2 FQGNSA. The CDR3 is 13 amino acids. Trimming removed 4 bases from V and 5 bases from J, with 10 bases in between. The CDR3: CASSSDRGDTQYF. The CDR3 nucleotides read TGTGCCAGCAGCTCTGATCGCGGAGATACGCAGTATTTT.

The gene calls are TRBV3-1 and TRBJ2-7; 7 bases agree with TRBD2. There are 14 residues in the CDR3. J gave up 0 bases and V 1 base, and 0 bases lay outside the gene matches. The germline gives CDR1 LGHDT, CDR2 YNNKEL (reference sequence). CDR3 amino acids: CASSQGTSSYEQYF. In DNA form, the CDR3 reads TGTGCCAGCAGCCAAGGGACTAGCTCCTACGAGCAGTACTTC.

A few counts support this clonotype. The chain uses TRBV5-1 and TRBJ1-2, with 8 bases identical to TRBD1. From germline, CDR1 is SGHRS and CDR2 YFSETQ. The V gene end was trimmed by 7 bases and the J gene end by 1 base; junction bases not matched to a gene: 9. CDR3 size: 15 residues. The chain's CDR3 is CASGPQGGNNYGYTF. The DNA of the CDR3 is TGCGCCAGCGGCCCACAGGGGGGCAATAACTATGGCTACACCTTC. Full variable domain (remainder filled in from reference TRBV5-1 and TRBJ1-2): KAGVTQTPRYLIKTRGQQVTLSCSPISGHRSVSWYQQTPGQGLQFLFEYFSETQRNKGNFPGRFSGRQFSNSRSEMNVSTLELGDSALYLCASGPQGGNNYGYTFGSGTRLTVV.

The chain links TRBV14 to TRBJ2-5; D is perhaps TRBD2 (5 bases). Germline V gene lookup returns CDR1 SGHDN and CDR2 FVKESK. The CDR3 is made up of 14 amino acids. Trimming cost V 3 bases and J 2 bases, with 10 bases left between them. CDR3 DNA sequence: TGTGCCAGCAGCCACGGGATATTACAAGAGACCCAGTACTTC. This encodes CASSHGILQETQYF. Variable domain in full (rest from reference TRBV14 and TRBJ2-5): EAGVTQFPSHSVIEKGQTVTLRCDPISGHDNLYWYRRVMGKEIKFLLHFVKESKQDESGMPNNRFLAERTGGTYSTLKVQPAELEDSGVYFCASSHGILQETQYFGPGTRLLVL.